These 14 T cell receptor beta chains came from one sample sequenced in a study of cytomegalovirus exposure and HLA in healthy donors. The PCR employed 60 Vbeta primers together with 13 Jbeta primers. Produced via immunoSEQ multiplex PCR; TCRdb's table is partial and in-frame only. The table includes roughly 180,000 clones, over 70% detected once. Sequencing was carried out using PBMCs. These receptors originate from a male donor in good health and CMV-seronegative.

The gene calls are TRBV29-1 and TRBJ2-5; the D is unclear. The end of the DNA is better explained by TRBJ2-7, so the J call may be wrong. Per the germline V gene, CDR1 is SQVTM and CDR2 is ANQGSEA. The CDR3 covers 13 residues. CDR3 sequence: CSVEGGDEYEQYF. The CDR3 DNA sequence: TGCAGCGTTGAAGGCGGCGATGAATACGAGCAGTACTTC.

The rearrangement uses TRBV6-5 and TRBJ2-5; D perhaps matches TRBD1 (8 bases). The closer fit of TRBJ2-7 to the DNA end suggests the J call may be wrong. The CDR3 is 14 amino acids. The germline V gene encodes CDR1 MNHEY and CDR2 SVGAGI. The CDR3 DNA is TGTGCCAGCAGTAACCACAGGGGGGGATACGAGCAGTACTTC. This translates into CASSNHRGGYEQYF.

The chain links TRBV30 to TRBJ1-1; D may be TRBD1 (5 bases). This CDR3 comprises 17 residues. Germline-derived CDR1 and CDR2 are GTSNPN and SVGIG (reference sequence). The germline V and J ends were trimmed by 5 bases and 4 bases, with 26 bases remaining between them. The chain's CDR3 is CAWGAPNSLQIFTEAFF. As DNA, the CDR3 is TGTGCCTGGGGGGCGCCGAACTCGTTACAGATATTCACTGAAGCTTTCTTT.

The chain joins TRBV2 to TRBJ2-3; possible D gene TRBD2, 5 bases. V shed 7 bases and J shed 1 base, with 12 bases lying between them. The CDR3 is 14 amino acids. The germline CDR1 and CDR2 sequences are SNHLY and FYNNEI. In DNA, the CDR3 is TGTGCCAGCATGCCCAGCGGCCGCACAGATACGCAGTATTTT. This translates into CASMPSGRTDTQYF.

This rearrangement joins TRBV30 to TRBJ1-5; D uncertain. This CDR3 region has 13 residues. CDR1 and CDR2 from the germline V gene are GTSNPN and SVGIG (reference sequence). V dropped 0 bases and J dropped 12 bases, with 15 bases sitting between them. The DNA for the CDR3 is TGTGCCTGGAGTGTATTTCCCCCAACAGTCCAGCATTTT. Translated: CAWSVFPPTVQHF.

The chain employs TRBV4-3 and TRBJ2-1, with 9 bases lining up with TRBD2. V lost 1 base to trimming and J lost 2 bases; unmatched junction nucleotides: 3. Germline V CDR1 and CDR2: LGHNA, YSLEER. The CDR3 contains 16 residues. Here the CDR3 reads CASSQVRGRAYNEQFF. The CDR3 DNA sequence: TGCGCCAGCAGCCAAGTTCGCGGGAGGGCCTACAATGAGCAGTTCTTC.

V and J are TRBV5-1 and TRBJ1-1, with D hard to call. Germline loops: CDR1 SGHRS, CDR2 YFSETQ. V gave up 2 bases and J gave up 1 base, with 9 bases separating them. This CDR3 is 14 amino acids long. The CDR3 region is CASSLTSQNTEAFF. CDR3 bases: TGCGCCAGCAGCTTAACATCACAGAACACTGAAGCTTTCTTT.

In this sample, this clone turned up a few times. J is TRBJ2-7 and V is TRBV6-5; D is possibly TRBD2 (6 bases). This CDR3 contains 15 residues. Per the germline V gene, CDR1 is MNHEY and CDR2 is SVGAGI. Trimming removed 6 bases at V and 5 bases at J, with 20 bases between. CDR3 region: CASREGRREDNEQYF. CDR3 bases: TGTGCCAGCAGAGAGGGGAGGCGGGAAGACAACGAGCAGTACTTC.

The CDR3 loop is CASSTSLRGLRSSYEQYF. The DNA for the CDR3 is TGTGCCAGCAGTACTAGCCTCAGGGGGCTCAGGAGCTCCTACGAGCAGTACTTC. The chain couples TRBV28 to TRBJ2-7; TRBD1 matches at 8 bases. With V trimmed by 5 bases and J by 0 bases, 15 bases remained unmatched. Germline CDR1 is MDHEN and CDR2 is SYDVKM. The CDR3 consists of 18 residues.

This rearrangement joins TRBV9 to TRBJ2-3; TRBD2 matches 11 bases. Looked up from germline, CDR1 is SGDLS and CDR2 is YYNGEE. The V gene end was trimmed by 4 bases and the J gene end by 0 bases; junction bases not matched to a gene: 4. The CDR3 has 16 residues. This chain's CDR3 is CASSSRLAGSTDTQYF. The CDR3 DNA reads TGTGCCAGCAGCTCCCGACTAGCGGGGAGCACAGATACGCAGTATTTT.

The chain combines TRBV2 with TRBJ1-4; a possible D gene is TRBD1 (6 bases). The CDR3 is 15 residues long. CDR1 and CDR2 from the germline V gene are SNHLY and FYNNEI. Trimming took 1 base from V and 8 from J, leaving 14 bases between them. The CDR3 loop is CASSEDRAGGEKLFF. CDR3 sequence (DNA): TGTGCCAGCAGTGAAGACAGGGCGGGGGGCGAAAAACTGTTTTTT.

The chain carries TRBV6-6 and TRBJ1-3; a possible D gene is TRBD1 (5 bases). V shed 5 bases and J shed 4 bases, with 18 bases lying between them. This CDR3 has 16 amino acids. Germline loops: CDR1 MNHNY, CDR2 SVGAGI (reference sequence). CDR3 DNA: TGTGCCAGCAGTACCCGGGACTACGCGGGAGGAAACACCATATATTTT. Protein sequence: CASSTRDYAGGNTIYF.

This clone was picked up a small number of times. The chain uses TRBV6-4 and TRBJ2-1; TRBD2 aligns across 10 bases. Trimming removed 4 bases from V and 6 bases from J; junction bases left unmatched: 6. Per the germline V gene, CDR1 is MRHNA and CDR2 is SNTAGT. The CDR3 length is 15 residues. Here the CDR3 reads CASSGASGGGNEQFF. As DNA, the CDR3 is TGTGCCAGCAGTGGTGCTAGCGGGGGTGGCAATGAGCAGTTCTTC.

In DNA, the CDR3 is TGCGCCAGCAGCTCCCCGACTGGGCGGGGGGCGACAGATACGCAGTATTTT. Its translation: CASSSPTGRGATDTQYF. J is TRBJ2-3 and V is TRBV5-1, with 8 bases fitting TRBD2. With 3 bases clipped from V and 3 bases from J, the junction kept 12 bases outside the gene matches. Germline V gives CDR1 SGHRS, CDR2 YFSETQ. The CDR3 runs 17 residues.